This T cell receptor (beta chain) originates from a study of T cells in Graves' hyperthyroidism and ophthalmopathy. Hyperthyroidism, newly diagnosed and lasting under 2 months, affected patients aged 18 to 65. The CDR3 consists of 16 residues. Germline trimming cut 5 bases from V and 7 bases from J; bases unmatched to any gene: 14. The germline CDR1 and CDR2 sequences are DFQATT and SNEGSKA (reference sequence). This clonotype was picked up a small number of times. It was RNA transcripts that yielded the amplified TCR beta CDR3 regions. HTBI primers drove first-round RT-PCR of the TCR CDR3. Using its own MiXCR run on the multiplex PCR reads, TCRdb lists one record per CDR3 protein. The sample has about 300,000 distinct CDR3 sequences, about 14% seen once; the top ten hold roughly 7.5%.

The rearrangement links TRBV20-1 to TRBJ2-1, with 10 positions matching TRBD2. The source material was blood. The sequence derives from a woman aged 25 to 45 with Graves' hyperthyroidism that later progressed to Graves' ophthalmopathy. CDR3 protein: CSAPEDVGLADNEQFF. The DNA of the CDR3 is TGCAGTGCTCCGGAAGACGTAGGACTAGCGGATAATGAGCAGTTCTTC.